What follows describes a single T cell receptor beta chain. Stated treatment: oral pan-JAK inhibitor, 5-10 mg twice daily. cDNA serving as the sequencing template came from extracted, reverse transcribed RNA. The protocol was immunoSEQ multiplex PCR, while the TCRdb copy is restricted to in-frame clones and leaves out a portion. The sample includes some 150,000 clones, about 61% of them seen just once. The entry originates in a study of CD8+ T cells in alopecia areata. Study-wide context: Oral tofacitinib, 5 to 10 mg twice daily, was given in an open-label trial.

CDR3 length equals 15 residues. CDR1 MGHRA and CDR2 YSYEKL come from the germline V gene. Unmatched junction bases numbered 7, after V lost 4 bases and J lost 7 bases. The sample here was CD4+ T cells sorted from blood, taken between weeks 55 and 65, from a patient treated with tofacitinib. The chain uses TRBV4-1 and TRBJ1-6; TRBD1 matches at 7 bases. This TCR came from a human donor with alopecia areata. CDR3: CASSPRGQGNSPLHF. CDR3 bases: TGCGCCAGCAGCCCAAGGGGGCAGGGGAATTCACCCCTCCACTTT.